This T cell receptor (beta chain) appears in the sequencing data of a study of T cell responses to AZD1222 COVID-19 vaccine (dated by TCRdb to about 2021). Regarding the study in general: Because spike-specific TCR depth and breadth did not differ between the two schedules, AZD1222 recipients who got a second dose at roughly 4 weeks were pooled with those who got a second dose at roughly 12 weeks. TCR sequencing covered 230 or so trial participants: 200 to 220 given two doses of AZD1222 and approximately 26 given two doses of MenACWY control vaccine. Enrollment into the trials was organized by age into subgroups of 18-55, 56-69 and 70-plus years, and those subgroups contained approximately 160, 26 and 62 TCR-sequenced participants, respectively.

Of note for this clone: This receptor's antigen is unknown. Nothing much larger sits one base from this clone, and base qualities are not available.

The CDR3 covers 15 residues, taking in both the cysteine and the phenylalanine. CDR3 DNA is the only sequence kept; it has 45 bases, read in frame from the first base. CDR1 and CDR2, per the germline V gene, are LGHNA and YNFKEQ. A distance of 10 bases separates the germline ends of V and J, which lose 0 bases and 5 bases respectively. The CDR3 regions of human TCRbeta chains were subjected to immunosequencing. The authors processed their data as follows. TCRs in the repertoires were compared against a reference library of SARS-CoV-2-specific TCRs that had been generated with the MIRA antigen-specificity platform. Breadth was defined as the fraction of unique TCRs that were SARS-CoV-2-associated, and depth was defined as the fraction of total T cells that were SARS-CoV-2-associated. Using the MIRA data, each spike-specific TCR was assigned both to the spike region to which the TCR was reactive and to a CD4 or CD8 class. Log10-transformed breadth and depth values were compared by one-way ANOVA with Sidak's multiple comparisons tests. The table was pulled from immuneACCESS by TCRdb, which kept in-frame rearrangements only. Such tables lose some clones; where checked, under half of the loss comes from unresolved V genes, and the rest has no known cause. V and J calls and clone size come straight from that table; D and trimming were deduced from the DNA. The sample table shows about 120,000 clones, and roughly 92% are seen once. The ten biggest clones cover 7.8% of the sample.

Interpreted using the paper, the time point label stands for: baseline before first vaccination. Vaccinee samples came from UK trials COV001 and COV002, including a single-blind randomized controlled phase 2/3 trial of AZD1222 (ChAdOx1 nCoV-19) in healthy adults. Trial participant PBMC samples were collected at day 0 and day 28 after the second dose for TCRbeta chain sequencing. Study-level results and caveats: In the small 56-69-year group, the increase in depth fell short of significance, most likely because of low power. Reportedly, almost half of the unique spike-specific TCRs recognized epitopes lying outside the regions that are mutated in the B.1.351 and B.1.1.7 variants. Conclusions about previously exposed vaccinees are limited because only a handful of AZD1222 recipients were SARS-CoV-2 seropositive at baseline. The whole spike protein was spanned by vaccine-associated CD4 TCRs, and dominant responses were seen in regions 160-218 and 743-854. Most participants were white British and females outnumbered males, and the authors suggested that clonal diversity may have been underestimated. A significant rise in spike-specific TCR breadth and depth was observed after two AZD1222 doses relative to day 0 and relative to MenACWY recipients. Because no samples from the day 14 peak response were available, repertoires could be characterized only after the peak T cell response.

The receptor was derived from an adult in good health. The chain couples TRBV4-2 to TRBJ1-4, with the D segment identity uncertain. Material: peripheral blood, obtained on day 0 of AZD1222 vaccination. The CDR3 loop reads CASSQELGRNEKLFF. The DNA sequence is TGTGCCAGCAGCCAAGAATTAGGCAGGAATGAAAAACTGTTTTTT.